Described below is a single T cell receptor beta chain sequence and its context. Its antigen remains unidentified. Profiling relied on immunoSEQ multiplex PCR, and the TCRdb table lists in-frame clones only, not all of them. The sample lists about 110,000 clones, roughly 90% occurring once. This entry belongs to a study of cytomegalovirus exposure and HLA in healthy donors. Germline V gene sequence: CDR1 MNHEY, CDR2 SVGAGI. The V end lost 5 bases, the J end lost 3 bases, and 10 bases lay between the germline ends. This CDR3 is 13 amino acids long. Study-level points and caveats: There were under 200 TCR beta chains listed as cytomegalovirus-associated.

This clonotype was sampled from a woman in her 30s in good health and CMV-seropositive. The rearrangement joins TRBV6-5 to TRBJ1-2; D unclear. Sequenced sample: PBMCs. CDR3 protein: CASSNTPDYGYTF. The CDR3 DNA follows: TGTGCCAGCAGTAACACACCAGACTATGGCTACACCTTC.